Listed here are 7 T cell receptor beta chains from one sample, sequenced in a study of graft-versus-host responses after intestinal transplantation. The data were produced by immunoSEQ multiplex PCR, yet TCRdb's version contains in-frame clones alone and is incomplete. Of 35,000 to 45,000 clones listed, approximately 89% are singletons. This sample comprised PBMCs, obtained 260 to 270 days after transplant. Receptors were obtained from a human patient who received an intestinal transplant, so some T cells may come from the graft donor.

The chain couples TRBV2 to TRBJ2-5, with D perhaps being TRBD1 or TRBD2 (5 bases each). Germline V gives CDR1 SNHLY, CDR2 FYNNEI. The CDR3 is made up of 14 amino acids. V was cut by 8 bases and J by 10 bases, with 23 bases left in between. DNA of the CDR3: TGTGCCAGCGGCCGAGAACGGGAAAAGAGGGGCCAGTACTTC. The encoded protein is CASGREREKRGQYF.

The J gene is TRBJ2-7, the V gene TRBV2; 7 bases match TRBD2. CDR1 and CDR2 from the germline V gene are SNHLY and FYNNEI. With V trimmed by 11 bases and J by 2 bases, 15 bases remained unmatched. This CDR3 is built from 15 residues. The CDR3 loop is CAQAAEGRGAYEQYF. The CDR3 DNA reads TGTGCCCAGGCGGCCGAGGGGAGGGGCGCCTACGAGCAGTACTTC.

This rearrangement joins TRBV6-6 to TRBJ1-6; D perhaps matches TRBD1 (6 bases). The V end lost 6 bases, the J end lost 5 bases, and 14 bases lay between the germline ends. The CDR3 is 15 residues long. Germline CDR1 reads MNHNY; CDR2 reads SVGAGI (reference sequence). Here the CDR3 DNA reads TGTGCCAGCAGATCACAGGGAGGACATAATTCACCCCTCCACTTT. The encoded protein is CASRSQGGHNSPLHF.

The chain uses TRBV4-1 and TRBJ1-1, with D perhaps TRBD1 (5 bases). There are 13 residues in the CDR3. Trimming removed 1 base at V and 5 bases at J, with 8 bases between. From germline, CDR1 is MGHRA and CDR2 YSYEKL. This chain's CDR3 is CASSQVGGTEAFF. The CDR3 DNA follows: TGCGCCAGCAGCCAAGTCGGGGGAACTGAAGCTTTCTTT.

V gene TRBV7-9 combines with J gene TRBJ2-5; D might be TRBD1 (5 bases). V was trimmed by 6 bases and J by 5 bases, leaving 10 bases between them. Germline assignment: CDR1 SEHNR and CDR2 FQNEAQ (reference sequence). The CDR3 extends over 12 amino acids. The CDR3 spells CASRGRVETQYF. Written as DNA, the CDR3 is TGTGCCAGCAGGGGCAGGGTTGAGACCCAGTACTTC.

The V call is TRBV11-2, the J call TRBJ2-1, with 7 bases identical to TRBD2. Trimming at V came to 1 base and at J to 10 bases, leaving 7 bases not matched to a gene. This CDR3 is built from 14 residues. Germline CDR1 is SGHAT and CDR2 is FQNNGV. CDR3 protein: CASSLGQLAHEQFF. As DNA, the CDR3 is TGTGCCAGCAGCTTAGGCCAACTAGCGCACGAGCAGTTCTTC.

V gene TRBV9 combines with J gene TRBJ2-5; the match to TRBD2 covers 16 bases. Looked up from germline, CDR1 is SGDLS and CDR2 is YYNGEE. V shed 3 bases and J 12 bases; nucleotides not matched to a gene: 8. This CDR3 is 15 amino acids long. CDR3 loop: CASSADGTSGGVKYF. CDR3 nucleotides: TGTGCCAGCAGCGCTGACGGGACTAGCGGGGGGGTTAAGTACTTC.